This T cell receptor beta chain was recorded in a study of T-cell reconstitution after alpha-beta-depleted transplantation in children. Regarding the study as a whole: In some patients, recipient T cells and intrathymic progenitors surviving conditioning explained high day-60 diversity. By one year post-transplant, T-cell counts and diversity largely arose from T cells that were newly produced. As was reported, about two months after transplant, alpha-beta T cells came from several hundred expanded graft clones.

Worth noting for this clonotype: What it binds is not known.

Using unique molecular identifiers, the investigators prepared the TCRbeta library. Using its own MiXCR run on the PCR reads, TCRdb lists one record per CDR3 protein. This repertoire shows hundreds of thousands of distinct CDR3 sequences, about 10% found once; its top ten account for about 2.1%. V shed 3 bases and J shed 1 base, with 9 bases lying between them. CDR1 is GTSNPN and CDR2 is SVGIG in the germline V gene (reference sequence). CDR3 length: 13 amino acids. Sequenced here: PBMCs, sampled before TCRalphabeta/CD19-depleted stem cell transplant. The chain uses TRBV30 and TRBJ1-1; D gene uncertain. This TCR derives from a child under 10 years old with inherited bone marrow failure, due to receive a stem cell transplant. In nucleotides, the CDR3 is TGTGCCTGGAGCTCGGGCGGGAACACTGAAGCTTTCTTT. This encodes CAWSSGGNTEAFF.